This TCR beta chain was captured by sequencing in a study of blood T cell repertoires in COVID-19. The CDR3 has 14 residues. J gave up 6 bases and V 0 bases, and 4 bases lay outside the gene matches. Germline assignment: CDR1 SGHRS and CDR2 YFSETQ. Data came from immunoSEQ multiplex PCR; TCRdb stores just in-frame clones and leaves some out. Of around 300,000 clones listed, approximately 86% are singletons. The sample consisted of peripheral blood. This TCR came from a man aged 18 to 29 with active or convalescent COVID-19. V and J are TRBV5-1 and TRBJ2-3; TRBD2 matches at 7 bases. The DNA for the CDR3 is TGCGCCAGCAGCTTGGCCGCGGGGGTGGATACGCAGTATTTT. Encoded protein: CASSLAAGVDTQYF.